Below, 17 T cell receptor beta chains from the same sample are listed, as sequenced in a study of T cells in Graves' hyperthyroidism and ophthalmopathy. Amplified TCR beta CDR3 regions came from RNA transcripts. Using the HTBI primer set, a first-round RT-PCR was run on the TCR CDR3. MiXCR was run by TCRdb on the multiplex PCR reads, yielding one entry per CDR3 protein. Of roughly 500,000 distinct CDR3 sequences in the sample, 22% are singletons; the top ten hold less than 65%. Sequenced input: blood. The receptors were sampled from a woman in her 70s with Graves' ophthalmopathy.

This clonotype has at least ten counts. The V and J genes are TRBV28 and TRBJ2-1, with 7 bases lining up with TRBD2. The CDR3 is 15 amino acids. J lost 5 bases, V lost 1 base, and 5 bases had no gene match. Germline CDR1 MDHEN, CDR2 SYDVKM. CDR3 sequence (DNA): TGTGCCAGCAGTTTATTTCGGGGGAGGGACAATGAGCAGTTCTTC. Its translation is CASSLFRGRDNEQFF.

J is TRBJ1-2 and V is TRBV4-1; D might be TRBD1 (6 bases). CDR3 size: 15 residues. CDR1 is MGHRA, CDR2 YSYEKL, per germline. The V end lost 1 base, the J end lost 8 bases, and 17 bases lay between the germline ends. The DNA of the CDR3 is TGCGCCAGCAGCCAAGGCGGACAGTCGTTTATGGGCTACACCTTC. This codes for CASSQGGQSFMGYTF.

CDR3 sequence reads: CSAISGESSYEQYF. The CDR3 nucleotides read TGCAGTGCTATTAGCGGAGAAAGCTCCTACGAGCAGTACTTC. V gene TRBV20-1 combines with J gene TRBJ2-7, with D perhaps TRBD2 (6 bases). The CDR3 extends over 14 amino acids. V was cut by 4 bases and J by 0 bases, with 13 bases left in between. Germline V gene data show CDR1 as DFQATT and CDR2 as SNEGSKA (reference sequence).

This clonotype occurred once. V and J are TRBV7-3 and TRBJ2-3, with D unresolved. Germline V gene lookup returns CDR1 SGHTA and CDR2 FQGTGA. The CDR3 is 15 residues long. Between the trimmed V and J ends, which lost 2 bases and 6 bases, there was a span of 15 bases. The DNA of the CDR3 is TGTGCCAGCAGCTTAGCTAGTGCAGGTCCGGATACGCAGTATTTT. It is translated as CASSLASAGPDTQYF. The variable domain in full, completed from reference TRBV7-3 and TRBJ2-3, reads GAGVSQTPSNKVTEKGKYVELRCDPISGHTALYWYRQSLGQGPEFLIYFQGTGAADDSGLPNDRFFAVRPEGSVSTLKIQRTERGDSAVYLCASSLASAGPDTQYFGPGTRLTVL.

The V gene is TRBV3-1, the J gene TRBJ2-1, with TRBD2 matching over 11 bases. CDR1 LGHDT and CDR2 YNNKEL come from the germline V gene (reference sequence). The CDR3 totals 17 residues. The ends lost 4 bases at V and 4 bases at J; junction bases unmatched: 9. The CDR3: CASSRPSGTSGYNEQFF. Here the CDR3 DNA reads TGTGCCAGCAGCCGACCTTCCGGGACTAGCGGATACAATGAGCAGTTCTTC.

The rearrangement uses TRBV7-9 and TRBJ2-1, with D perhaps assigned TRBD1 or TRBD2 (5 bases each). Germline V gene data show CDR1 as SEHNR and CDR2 as FQNEAQ (reference sequence). The V and J ends lost 10 bases and 7 bases respectively, with 20 bases between them. The CDR3 is made up of 14 amino acids. CDR3 in amino acids: CANSRAGSLNEQFF. As DNA, the CDR3 is TGTGCCAATTCGAGGGCAGGGAGCTTGAATGAGCAGTTCTTC.

This clonotype has a handful of counts. The rearrangement joins TRBV11-2 to TRBJ2-7; TRBD1 matches 7 bases. This CDR3 contains 16 residues. With V trimmed by 5 bases and J by 3 bases, 13 bases remained unmatched. Germline CDR1 SGHAT, CDR2 FQNNGV. The CDR3 nucleotides are TGTGCCAGCAGCCTCCTGAAGTCAGGGGGTGACTACGAGCAGTACTTC. Translation: CASSLLKSGGDYEQYF.

This clonotype was recorded a few times. The V call is TRBV24-1, the J call TRBJ2-2; perhaps TRBD2 as D (6 bases). Looked up from germline, CDR1 is KGHDR and CDR2 is SFDVKD. V was trimmed by 9 bases and J by 1 base, leaving 14 bases between them. The CDR3 runs 15 residues. In DNA, the CDR3 is TGTGCCACCGGCTTACGGGGGATGAACACCGGGGAGCTGTTTTTT. Its protein is CATGLRGMNTGELFF.

This CDR3 is CATSDLAPSGRSEQYF. The CDR3 nucleotides are TGTGCCACCAGTGACCTGGCGCCTAGCGGGAGGAGTGAGCAGTACTTC. The genes are TRBV24-1 and TRBJ2-7; TRBD2 aligns across 11 bases. This CDR3 comprises 16 residues. Germline V gene sequence: CDR1 KGHDR, CDR2 SFDVKD. The junction had 11 bases not matched to a gene; V was cut back by 4 bases and J by 7 bases.

The chain employs TRBV24-1 and TRBJ2-2; possibly TRBD1 or TRBD2 for D (6 bases each). Between the trimmed V and J ends, which lost 1 base and 10 bases, there was a span of 15 bases. CDR3 size: 15 residues. Germline V gene lookup returns CDR1 KGHDR and CDR2 SFDVKD. The CDR3 spells CATSDLRGVSEELFF. The CDR3 DNA reads TGTGCCACCAGTGATTTAAGGGGGGTTTCGGAGGAGCTGTTTTTT.

This clonotype was seen just once. The CDR3 is CAWSRGGGQPQHF. CDR3 DNA sequence: TGTGCCTGGAGTCGAGGGGGCGGACAGCCCCAGCATTTT. V is TRBV30 and J is TRBJ1-5, with TRBD1 matching over 7 bases. V shed 2 bases, J shed 7 bases, and the junction held 5 bases outside the gene matches. The CDR3 loop spans 13 amino acids. Germline V lookup: CDR1 GTSNPN, CDR2 SVGIG (reference sequence).

The V call is TRBV20-1, the J call TRBJ2-1; 11 bases agree with TRBD2. Germline CDR1 and CDR2: DFQATT and SNEGSKA (reference sequence). V gave up 5 bases and J gave up 5 bases; unmatched junction bases: 5. The CDR3 contains 14 residues. The CDR3: CSARGLAANNEQFF. As DNA, the CDR3 is TGCAGTGCTCGGGGACTAGCGGCCAACAATGAGCAGTTCTTC.

This clonotype has just a few counts. The chain uses TRBV30 and TRBJ1-4; D possibly corresponds to TRBD1 (6 bases). V was cut by 1 base and J by 5 bases, with 14 bases left in between. The CDR3 has 15 residues. Germline CDR1 is GTSNPN and CDR2 is SVGIG (reference sequence). As DNA, the CDR3 is TGTGCCTGGAGTGAAATCAGGGGAAGGAATGAAAAACTGTTTTTT. Its protein product is CAWSEIRGRNEKLFF.

This clonotype was seen ten or more times. The J gene is TRBJ1-1, the V gene TRBV3-1; unclear D gene. There are 16 residues in the CDR3. V was shortened by 0 bases and J by 0 bases, with 11 bases between the two germline ends. Germline values: CDR1 LGHDT, CDR2 YNNKEL (reference sequence). CDR3 nucleotides: TGTGCCAGCAGCCAAGAAGGGCCAGCCATGAACACTGAAGCTTTCTTT. Translation gives CASSQEGPAMNTEAFF.

This clonotype was picked up a small number of times. The V call is TRBV7-2, the J call TRBJ2-7, with 8 nucleotides matching TRBD2. Germline V gives CDR1 SGHTA, CDR2 FQGNSA. Germline trimming cut 1 base from V and 8 bases from J; bases unmatched to any gene: 10. The CDR3 is 15 amino acids. The CDR3 bases are TGTGCCAGCAGCTTAGATGAGCGGGAGAGGGGGAAGCAGTACTTC. Encoded protein: CASSLDERERGKQYF.

This clonotype was seen at least ten times. V usage is TRBV20-1 and J usage is TRBJ1-1; 9 bases are a match to TRBD1. Trimming at V came to 1 base and at J to 6 bases, leaving 3 bases not matched to a gene. The CDR3 extends over 13 amino acids. The germline V gene has CDR1 DFQATT and CDR2 SNEGSKA (reference sequence). The CDR3 DNA reads as TGCAGTGCTAGAGGGGACAGGGTCGCTGAAGCTTTCTTT. Residues: CSARGDRVAEAFF.

This clonotype was picked up a small number of times. V gene TRBV6-2 or TRBV6-3 combines with J gene TRBJ2-1, with 11 bases lining up with TRBD2. V shed 2 bases, J shed 9 bases, and the junction held 9 bases outside the gene matches. The CDR3 contains 16 residues. Germline CDR1 reads MNHEY; CDR2 reads SVGEGT. CDR3 nucleotides: TGTGCCAGCAGTTACGTAGCGGGAGGGCCGGTTGGTGAGCAGTTCTTC. Amino acids: CASSYVAGGPVGEQFF.